This T cell receptor (beta chain) was sequenced in a study of blood T cell repertoires in COVID-19. Study as a whole: From T cells, B-cell-depleted T cells, or PBMCs came the material, which was cDNA or gDNA.

Sequenced by immunoSEQ multiplex PCR; TCRdb stores in-frame clones only, minus some. The sample has a few hundred thousand clones, 85% seen once; the top ten hold around a sixth. Before being deemed recovered, Cohort 3 donors had two negative PCRs, clearance, or symptom resolution. The TCR originated in a man in his forties who had recovered from COVID-19. Sequencing used PBMCs or T cells enriched from blood (not recorded which).

The CDR3 sequence: CASSSGDAGSYNEQFF. As DNA, the CDR3 is TGTGCCAGCAGCTCAGGAGATGCAGGGTCCTACAATGAGCAGTTCTTC. The rearrangement joins TRBV7-9 to TRBJ2-1, with D tentatively TRBD1 (5 bases). V was trimmed by 4 bases and J by 1 base, leaving 14 bases between them. The CDR3 covers 16 residues. The germline gives CDR1 SEHNR, CDR2 FQNEAQ (reference sequence). Full variable domain (outside the CDR3, taken from reference TRBV7-9 and TRBJ2-1): DTGVSQNPRHKITKRGQNVTFRCDPISEHNRLYWYRQTLGQGPEFLTYFQNEAQLEKSRLLSDRFSAERPKGSFSTLEIQRTEQGDSAMYLCASSSGDAGSYNEQFFGPGTRLTVL.